Listed here is a single T cell receptor beta chain. The antigen is unknown. The sample is drawn from a study of OX40 agonist ivuxolimab in advanced cancers. Study summary: It was permissible to have had prior anti-PD-1, anti-PD-L1 or anti-CTLA-4 therapy, and about 40% had some. Study-level points and caveats: Both blood CD4+ and CD8+ T cells showed clonal growth by week 6 at 0.1 to 3.0 mg/kg.

Germline assignment: CDR1 MNHNY and CDR2 SVGAGI (reference sequence). The CDR3 has 13 amino acids. Trimming cost V 8 bases and J 13 bases, with 18 bases left between them. The cohort excluded patients with autoimmune disease history or systemic immunosuppression. Cycle 7 day 1, cycle 4 day 1, and baseline were the timepoints at which blood was sampled. Using immunoSEQ multiplex PCR, the repertoire was profiled, and TCRdb retains in-frame clones only, with some absent. The sample has 35,000 to 40,000 clones, around 80% seen once. This receptor was obtained from an adult with an advanced solid tumor such as melanoma, head and neck, liver or kidney cancer. The V and J genes are TRBV6-6 and TRBJ1-6; perhaps TRBD1 as D (5 bases). Material: CD4+ or CD8+ T cells sorted from blood, obtained in a trial of the OX40 agonist ivuxolimab. CDR3 bases: TGTGCCAGCCAGGTGCAGGGCCGGGTCCCCCTCCACTTT. This translates into CASQVQGRVPLHF.